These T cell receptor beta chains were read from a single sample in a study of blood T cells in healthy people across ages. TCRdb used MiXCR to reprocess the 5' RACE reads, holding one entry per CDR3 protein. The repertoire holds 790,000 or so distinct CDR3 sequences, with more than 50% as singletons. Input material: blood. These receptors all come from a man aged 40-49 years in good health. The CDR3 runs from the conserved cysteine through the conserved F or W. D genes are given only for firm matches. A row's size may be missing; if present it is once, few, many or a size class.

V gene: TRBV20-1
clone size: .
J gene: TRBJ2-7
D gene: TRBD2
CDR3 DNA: TGCAGTGCTTCCACGACTAGCGGGAAGTACGAGCAGTACTTC
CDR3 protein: CSASTTSGKYEQYF

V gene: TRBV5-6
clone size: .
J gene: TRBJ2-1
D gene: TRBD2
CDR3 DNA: TGTGCCAGCAGCTTAGCGGGAACTAACAATGAGCAGTTCTTC
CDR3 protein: CASSLAGTNNEQFF

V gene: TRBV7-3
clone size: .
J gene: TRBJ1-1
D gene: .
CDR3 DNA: TGTGCCAGCAGCTCGGACGGGCGGGGAGCTTTCTTT
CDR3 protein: CASSSDGRGAFF

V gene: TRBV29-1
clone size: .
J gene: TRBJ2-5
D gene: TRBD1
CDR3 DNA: TGCAGCGTGCCCTCGACAGGGCAAGAGACCCAGTACTTC
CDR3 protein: CSVPSTGQETQYF

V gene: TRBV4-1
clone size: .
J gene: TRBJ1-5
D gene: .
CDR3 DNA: TGCGCCAGCAGCCTTATCGACACGGGCAATCAGCCCCAGCATTTT
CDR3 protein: CASSLIDTGNQPQHF

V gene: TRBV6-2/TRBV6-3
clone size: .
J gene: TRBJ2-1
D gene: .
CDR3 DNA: TGTGCCAGCGAGTCGGGCTCCAATGAGCAGTTCTTC
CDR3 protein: CASESGSNEQFF

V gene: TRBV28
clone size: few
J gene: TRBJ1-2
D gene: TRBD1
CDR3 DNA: TGTGCCAGCATAGTGGGGGACCGGGACAGGGTCTATGGCTACACCTTC
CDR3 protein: CASIVGDRDRVYGYTF

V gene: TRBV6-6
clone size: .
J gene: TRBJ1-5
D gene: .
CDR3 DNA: TGTGCCAGCACCCTAGGGGGAGCTCTCAATCAGCCCCAGCATTTT
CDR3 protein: CASTLGGALNQPQHF

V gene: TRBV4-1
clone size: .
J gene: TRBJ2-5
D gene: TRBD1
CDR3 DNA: TGCGCCAGCAGCCCCGGGACAGGGTTGTTAGAGACCCAGTACTTC
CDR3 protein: CASSPGTGLLETQYF

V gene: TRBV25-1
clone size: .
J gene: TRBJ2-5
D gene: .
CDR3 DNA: TGTGCCAGCAGTAAAGATTCGGGGAGAGAGACCCAGTACTTC
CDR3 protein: CASSKDSGRETQYF

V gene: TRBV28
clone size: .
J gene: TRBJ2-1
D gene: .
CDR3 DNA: TGTGCCAGCACTAGACAGGCTCATCACAATGAGCAGTTCTTC
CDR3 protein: CASTRQAHHNEQFF

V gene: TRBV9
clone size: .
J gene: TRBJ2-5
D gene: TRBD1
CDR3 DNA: TGTGCCAGCAGCGCAATACAGGGGGCTTGGGGAGAGACCCAGTACTTC
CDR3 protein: CASSAIQGAWGETQYF

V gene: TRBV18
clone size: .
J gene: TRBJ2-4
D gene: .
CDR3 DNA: TGTGCCAGCTCACGGTATGAGGCCAAAAACATTCAGTACTTC
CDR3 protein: CASSRYEAKNIQYF

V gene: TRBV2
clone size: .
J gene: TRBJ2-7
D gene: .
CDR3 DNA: TGTGCCAGCAACGAGGACACATACTCCTACGAGCAGTACTTC
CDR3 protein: CASNEDTYSYEQYF

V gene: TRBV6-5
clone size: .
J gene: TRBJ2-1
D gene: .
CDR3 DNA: TGTGCCAGCAGTAGACCTAATTCTCTAAATAGGGAGCAGTTCTTC
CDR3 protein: CASSRPNSLNREQFF

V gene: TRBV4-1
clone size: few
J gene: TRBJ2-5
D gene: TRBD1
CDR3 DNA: TGCGCCAGCAGCCAAGAGTTCCCACAGGGGAGAGAGGAGACCCAGTACTTC
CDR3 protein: CASSQEFPQGREETQYF

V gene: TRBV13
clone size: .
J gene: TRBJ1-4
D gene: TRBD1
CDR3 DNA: TGTGCCAGCAGCCCTGGACAGGGTTTGCATGAAAAACTGTTTTTT
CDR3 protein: CASSPGQGLHEKLFF

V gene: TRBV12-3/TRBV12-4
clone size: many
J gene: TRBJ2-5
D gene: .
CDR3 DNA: TGTGCCAGCAGCCACCCCTCGGGTCAAGAGACCCAGTACTTC
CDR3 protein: CASSHPSGQETQYF

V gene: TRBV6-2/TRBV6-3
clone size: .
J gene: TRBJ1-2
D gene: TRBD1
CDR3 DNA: TGTGCCAGCAGTTACCCGGGGACTCAAGGGACAGTCTATGGCTACACCTTC
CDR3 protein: CASSYPGTQGTVYGYTF

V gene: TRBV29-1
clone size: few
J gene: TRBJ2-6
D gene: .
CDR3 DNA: TGCAGCGTTGACGGTGGGGCCAACGTCCTGACTTTC
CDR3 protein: CSVDGGANVLTF

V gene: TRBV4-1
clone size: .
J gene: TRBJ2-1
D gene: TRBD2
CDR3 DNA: TGCGCCAGCGGCCCGCTAGCGGGAGGGCCTTATGAGCAGTTCTTC
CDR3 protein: CASGPLAGGPYEQFF

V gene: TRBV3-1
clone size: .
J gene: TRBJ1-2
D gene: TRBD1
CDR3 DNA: TGTGCCAGCAGCCACCGCACCGTTCGGACAGGTGGCTACACCTTC
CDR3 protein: CASSHRTVRTGGYTF